These 21 T cell receptor beta chains came from one sample sequenced in a study of blood T cell repertoires in COVID-19. Data came from immunoSEQ multiplex PCR; TCRdb stores just in-frame clones and leaves some out. The sample contains 90,000 to 100,000 clones, about four fifths of which appear only once. Sequencing was carried out using peripheral blood. The receptors derive from a man in his fifties or sixties with acute or convalescent COVID-19.

The genes are TRBV30 and TRBJ1-4, with TRBD1 matching 7 bases. Germline V gene sequence: CDR1 GTSNPN, CDR2 SVGIG (reference sequence). This CDR3 region has 16 residues. V shed 0 bases and J 3 bases; nucleotides not matched to a gene: 7. CDR3 loop: CAWSVGFGTANEKLFF. As DNA, the CDR3 is TGTGCCTGGAGTGTGGGTTTTGGGACAGCTAATGAAAAACTGTTTTTT.

The gene calls are TRBV5-5 and TRBJ1-1; maybe TRBD1 (5 bases). CDR1 is SGHKS, CDR2 YYEKEE, per germline (reference sequence). The CDR3 sequence is 14 residues long. V was clipped by 1 base and J by 6 bases, with 13 bases between them. CDR3 region: CASSLQGGAAEAFF. The CDR3 region has the DNA TGTGCCAGCAGCTTGCAGGGCGGTGCGGCTGAAGCTTTCTTT.

V and J are TRBV6-2 or TRBV6-3 and TRBJ2-7; D not certain. Trimming shortened V by 3 bases and J by 7 bases, and 10 bases separated the two germline ends. Per the germline V gene, CDR1 is MNHEY and CDR2 is SVGEGT. This CDR3 comprises 12 residues. CDR3 DNA: TGTGCCAGCAGTTATGTAAGCCTAGAGCAGTACTTC. Translation: CASSYVSLEQYF.

The chain carries TRBV5-6 and TRBJ2-1; TRBD1 matches 9 bases. The trim removed 4 bases at V and 7 bases at J, leaving 6 bases unmatched. This CDR3 region has 14 residues. Germline-derived CDR1 and CDR2 are SGHDT and YYEEEE. CDR3 nucleotide sequence: TGTGCCAGCAGCCCTGGGACAGGGCATAATGAGCAGTTCTTC. Translation gives CASSPGTGHNEQFF. Filled out from reference TRBV5-6 and TRBJ2-1, the complete variable domain reads DAGVTQSPTHLIKTRGQQVTLRCSPKSGHDTVSWYQQALGQGPQFIFQYYEEEERQRGNFPDRFSGHQFPNYSSELNVNALLLGDSALYLCASSPGTGHNEQFFGPGTRLTVL.

This chain connects TRBV6-6 to TRBJ2-2, with TRBD1 as a possible D gene (6 bases). Trimming took 7 bases from V and 7 from J, leaving 16 bases between them. The CDR3 runs to 14 residues. Germline loops: CDR1 MNHNY, CDR2 SVGAGI (reference sequence). The CDR3 DNA reads as TGTGCCAGCACCAGAGAACAGGGTATCGGGGAGCTGTTTTTT. This codes for CASTREQGIGELFF.

The chain carries TRBV3-1 (or the pseudogene TRBV3-2) and TRBJ2-7, with 8 bases lining up with TRBD2. The CDR3 has 15 residues. CDR1 is LGHDT and CDR2 is YNNKEL in the germline V gene (reference sequence). The V and J ends lost 3 bases and 0 bases, in that order; junction bases with no gene match: 4. The CDR3 nucleotides read TGTGCCAGCAGCCAGAGCGGGGGACTCTCCTACGAGCAGTACTTC. Translating it yields CASSQSGGLSYEQYF.

The J gene is TRBJ2-7, the V gene TRBV9; 11 bases line up with TRBD2. The CDR3 covers 18 residues. Germline trimming cut 0 bases from V and 0 bases from J; bases unmatched to any gene: 8. Germline-derived CDR1 and CDR2 are SGDLS and YYNGEE. CDR3 nucleotide sequence: TGTGCCAGCAGCGTAGCGGCTAGCGGGGGGCCTCGCTCCTACGAGCAGTACTTC. Amino acid sequence: CASSVAASGGPRSYEQYF.

The V gene is TRBV7-2, the J gene TRBJ1-2; 11 bases are shared with TRBD1. Germline lookup yields CDR1 SGHTA and CDR2 FQGNSA. J gave up 4 bases and V 3 bases, and 10 bases lay outside the gene matches. The CDR3 has 17 amino acids. CDR3 sequence reads: CASSLMDRGRQFYGYTF. CDR3 DNA: TGTGCCAGCAGCTTGATGGACAGGGGGCGACAATTCTATGGCTACACCTTC.

The rearrangement joins TRBV4-1 to TRBJ1-5; D might be TRBD1 (5 bases). The V end was cut by 0 bases, the J end by 5 bases, with 11 bases between. The CDR3 is made up of 15 amino acids. Looked up from germline, CDR1 is MGHRA and CDR2 is YSYEKL. The DNA of the CDR3 is TGCGCCAGCAGCCAAGAAGCCCAGGGTTATCAGCCCCAGCATTTT. It specifies CASSQEAQGYQPQHF.

CDR3 sequence (DNA): TGTGCCAGTAGTCGATGGGACAGGGGGCTGGGGGAGACCCAGTACTTC. Protein sequence: CASSRWDRGLGETQYF. The genes are TRBV19 and TRBJ2-5; 12 bases align to TRBD1. This CDR3 comprises 16 residues. Per germline, CDR1 LNHDA and CDR2 SQIVND (reference sequence). V dropped 5 bases and J dropped 5; count of bases not matched to a gene: 9.

The rearrangement links TRBV15 to TRBJ1-3; 9 nucleotides align to TRBD1. This CDR3 is built from 15 residues. CDR1 is LNHNV and CDR2 is YYDKDF in the germline V gene (reference sequence). The V gene end was trimmed by 8 bases and the J gene end by 4 bases; junction bases not matched to a gene: 9. CDR3 residues: CATCPDRGRGNTIYF. The CDR3 DNA follows: TGTGCCACCTGTCCGGACAGGGGAAGAGGAAACACCATATATTTT.

V usage is TRBV5-1 and J usage is TRBJ1-6; 8 nucleotides match TRBD1. V dropped 7 bases and J dropped 3; count of bases not matched to a gene: 6. Germline V CDR1 and CDR2: SGHRS, YFSETQ. This CDR3 is built from 15 residues. The CDR3 DNA reads as TGCGCCAGCCAACCCGACAGGGGCTATAATTCACCCCTCCACTTT. Its translation is CASQPDRGYNSPLHF.

The chain uses TRBV7-2 and TRBJ1-5; D might be TRBD1 (5 bases). Germline loops: CDR1 SGHTA, CDR2 FQGNSA. The ends were cut back, 5 bases at V and 7 bases at J, with 15 bases in the middle. The CDR3 consists of 14 residues. The CDR3 sequence: CASSPRQGAQPQHF. The CDR3 coding sequence is TGTGCCAGCAGCCCTAGGCAAGGGGCCCAGCCCCAGCATTTT.

This sequence joins TRBV18 and TRBJ2-3; D gene ambiguous. V was trimmed by 6 bases and J by 3 bases, leaving 10 bases between them. Germline V gives CDR1 KGHSH, CDR2 LQKENI. The CDR3 loop spans 13 amino acids. This CDR3 reads CASSPRGTDTQYF. The CDR3 region has the DNA TGTGCCAGCTCCCCCAGAGGAACAGATACGCAGTATTTT.

The gene calls are TRBV30 and TRBJ1-1, with a possible D match to TRBD1 (5 bases). Between the trimmed V and J ends, which lost 3 bases and 4 bases, there was a span of 9 bases. CDR1 and CDR2 from the germline V gene are GTSNPN and SVGIG (reference sequence). The CDR3 has 12 residues. The CDR3, as DNA: TGTGCCTGGAGGCTGGGGCTCACTGAAGCTTTCTTT. It codes for CAWRLGLTEAFF.

The genes are TRBV11-2 and TRBJ1-4; D is perhaps TRBD1 (5 bases). From germline, CDR1 is SGHAT and CDR2 FQNNGV. The V end was cut by 2 bases, the J end by 7 bases, with 14 bases between. CDR3 length: 15 residues. The CDR3 DNA reads TGTGCCAGCAGCTTAATAGCAGGGTGGGGTGAAAAACTGTTTTTT. Translating gives CASSLIAGWGEKLFF. Full variable domain (remainder filled in from reference TRBV11-2 and TRBJ1-4): EAGVAQSPRYKIIEKRQSVAFWCNPISGHATLYWYQQILGQGPKLLIQFQNNGVVDDSQLPKDRFSAERLKGVDSTLKIQPAKLEDSAVYLCASSLIAGWGEKLFFGSGTQLSVL.

V is TRBV5-6 and J is TRBJ1-2; D call uncertain. Looked up from germline, CDR1 is SGHDT and CDR2 is YYEEEE. The CDR3 is 15 residues long. V lost 0 bases and J 1 base, leaving 10 bases between the germline ends. The CDR3 bases are TGTGCCAGCAGCTTGGCCCTATCTAGTAACTATGGCTACACCTTC. Residues: CASSLALSSNYGYTF.

The chain is built from TRBV19 and TRBJ1-1; D unresolved. V was cut by 5 bases and J by 1 base, with 14 bases left in between. The CDR3 loop spans 15 amino acids. Germline CDR1 reads LNHDA; CDR2 reads SQIVND (reference sequence). The CDR3 here is CASSGRELRNTEAFF. The CDR3 DNA sequence: TGTGCCAGTAGTGGACGGGAACTAAGGAACACTGAAGCTTTCTTT. The entire variable domain, with the rest obtained from reference TRBV19 and TRBJ1-1, is as follows: DGGITQSPKYLFRKEGQNVTLSCEQNLNHDAMYWYRQDPGQGLRLIYYSQIVNDFQKGDIAEGYSVSREKKESFPLTVTSAQKNPTAFYLCASSGRELRNTEAFFGQGTRLTVV.

The J gene is TRBJ1-5, the V gene TRBV12-5; D call uncertain. Looked up from germline, CDR1 is LGHNT and CDR2 is FRNRAP. Trimming stripped 5 bases from V and 6 bases from J, with 14 bases between. The CDR3 is made up of 14 amino acids. CDR3 region: CASGPQDFGQPQHF. CDR3 in DNA: TGTGCTAGTGGTCCGCAAGATTTCGGTCAGCCCCAGCATTTT.

The sample holds a few counts of this clone. The chain employs TRBV5-1 and TRBJ1-1; a possible D gene is TRBD1 (5 bases). The CDR3 is 14 residues long. CDR1 and CDR2 from the germline V gene are SGHRS and YFSETQ. The germline V and J ends were trimmed by 0 bases and 5 bases, with 11 bases remaining between them. CDR3 protein: CASSLAIGDTEAFF. CDR3 bases: TGCGCCAGCAGCTTGGCCATAGGGGATACTGAAGCTTTCTTT.

CDR3 nucleotide sequence: TGTGCCAGTAGCCGAGACAGCCTCGGTAATGAAAAACTGTTTTTT. This codes for CASSRDSLGNEKLFF. The chain is built from TRBV19 and TRBJ1-4; a possible D gene is TRBD1 (5 bases). The germline V gene encodes CDR1 LNHDA and CDR2 SQIVND (reference sequence). There are 15 residues in the CDR3. Trimming took 6 bases from V and 4 from J, leaving 15 bases between them. Filled out from reference TRBV19 and TRBJ1-4, the complete variable domain reads DGGITQSPKYLFRKEGQNVTLSCEQNLNHDAMYWYRQDPGQGLRLIYYSQIVNDFQKGDIAEGYSVSREKKESFPLTVTSAQKNPTAFYLCASSRDSLGNEKLFFGSGTQLSVL.